The rows below give T cell receptor beta chains drawn from one sample of a study of shared clonotypes between healthy human individuals. Some clones are missing from TCRdb's copy, which holds only in-frame ones; the method was immunoSEQ multiplex PCR. The sample holds around 2.5 million clones, over 85% seen once. Sequenced sample: naive CD4+ T cells from PBMCs. Every receptor here comes from a man aged 18 to 30 in good health. Some clones in this sample may be carry-over from other donors' samples. Each CDR3 is given with its conserved first and last residue. Each record gives: D gene, clone size, V gene, J gene, CDR3 DNA, CDR3 protein. D genes are given only for firm matches. Part of the rows lack a size; the others show once, few, many or a class for expanded clones.

D gene: -
clone size: -
V gene: TRBV5-6
J gene: TRBJ2-6
CDR3 DNA: TGTGCCAGCAGCTTGGAAGGGTTTTCTGGGGCCAACGTCCTGACTTTC
CDR3 protein: CASSLEGFSGANVLTF

D gene: -
clone size: few
V gene: TRBV18
J gene: TRBJ2-1
CDR3 DNA: TGTGCCAGCTCCCAAGCGGCCGGTAGCCATGAGCAGTTCTTC
CDR3 protein: CASSQAAGSHEQFF

D gene: TRBD2
clone size: -
V gene: TRBV28
J gene: TRBJ2-5
CDR3 DNA: TGTGCCAGCAGGCTAGCGGGAGCTGAGACCCAGTACTTC
CDR3 protein: CASRLAGAETQYF

D gene: TRBD1
clone size: -
V gene: TRBV10-3
J gene: TRBJ1-2
CDR3 DNA: TGTGCCATCAGTGAAAGAGTGGCAGGGGGCGCGAATGGCTACACCTTC
CDR3 protein: CAISERVAGGANGYTF

D gene: -
clone size: -
V gene: TRBV15
J gene: TRBJ2-1
CDR3 DNA: TGTGCCACCAGCAGGGCCGGGCCCCCCTACAATGAGCAGTTCTTC
CDR3 protein: CATSRAGPPYNEQFF

D gene: TRBD1
clone size: few
V gene: TRBV29-1
J gene: TRBJ1-1
CDR3 DNA: TGCAGCGTTGGGGGACAGGCGATTGGAACTTTCTTT
CDR3 protein: CSVGGQAIGTFF

D gene: -
clone size: once
V gene: TRBV25-1
J gene: TRBJ2-5
CDR3 DNA: TGTGCCAGCAGTGAAGGGGCTCGTGAGACCCAGTACTTC
CDR3 protein: CASSEGARETQYF

D gene: -
clone size: -
V gene: TRBV5-1
J gene: TRBJ2-3
CDR3 DNA: TGCGCCAGCAGCTTTATGGGGGGCACAGATACGCAGTATTTT
CDR3 protein: CASSFMGGTDTQYF

D gene: TRBD1
clone size: -
V gene: TRBV13
J gene: TRBJ2-7
CDR3 DNA: TGTGCCAGCAGCCCGACAGGGGTCCACTACGAGCAGTACTTC
CDR3 protein: CASSPTGVHYEQYF

D gene: TRBD1
clone size: -
V gene: TRBV10-3
J gene: TRBJ1-3
CDR3 DNA: TGTGCCGCGAGTCGACCCGGGACAGGGGTCTCTGGAAACACCATATATTTT
CDR3 protein: CAASRPGTGVSGNTIYF

D gene: TRBD2
clone size: -
V gene: TRBV10-2
J gene: TRBJ2-1
CDR3 DNA: TGCGCCAGCAGTGGGACTAGCGGGACATATGAGCAGTTCTTC
CDR3 protein: CASSGTSGTYEQFF

D gene: -
clone size: -
V gene: TRBV5-5
J gene: TRBJ1-5
CDR3 DNA: TGTGCCAGCAGCTTGATGGTCAATCAGCCCCAGCATTTT
CDR3 protein: CASSLMVNQPQHF

D gene: -
clone size: -
V gene: TRBV7-2
J gene: TRBJ2-5
CDR3 DNA: TGTGCCAGCAGCTTGTCGGGGGAAGAGACCCAGTACTTC
CDR3 protein: CASSLSGEETQYF

D gene: TRBD1
clone size: -
V gene: TRBV6-1
J gene: TRBJ1-4
CDR3 DNA: TGTGCCAGCAGTGAAGCCCCGGGCAGGGGGCCTGAAAAACTGTTTTTT
CDR3 protein: CASSEAPGRGPEKLFF

D gene: -
clone size: -
V gene: TRBV5-8
J gene: TRBJ2-3
CDR3 DNA: TGTGCCAGCAGCTTCACCCCTTCCACTAGCACAGATACGCAGTATTTT
CDR3 protein: CASSFTPSTSTDTQYF

D gene: TRBD1
clone size: -
V gene: TRBV6-5
J gene: TRBJ2-2
CDR3 DNA: TGTGCCAGCAGTTATGGACAGGGGGCCCGGGAGCTGTTTTTT
CDR3 protein: CASSYGQGARELFF

D gene: TRBD2
clone size: -
V gene: TRBV10-3
J gene: TRBJ2-2
CDR3 DNA: TGTGCCATCTCATCCATCCTAGCGGACGCGAACACCGGGGAGCTGTTTTTT
CDR3 protein: CAISSILADANTGELFF

D gene: -
clone size: -
V gene: TRBV9
J gene: TRBJ2-1
CDR3 DNA: TGTGCCAGCAGCGTAGGACAGTCATTCCCCTACGACCAAGCCTACAATGAGCAGTTCTTC
CDR3 protein: CASSVGQSFPYDQAYNEQFF

D gene: -
clone size: -
V gene: TRBV30
J gene: TRBJ1-1
CDR3 DNA: TGTGCCTGGAACAGCGGCCTCGGACTTGAAGCTTTCTTT
CDR3 protein: CAWNSGLGLEAFF

D gene: -
clone size: -
V gene: TRBV18
J gene: TRBJ1-4
CDR3 DNA: TGTGCCAGCTCTCCAGACCGTCAGGGTAATGAAAAACTGTTTTTT
CDR3 protein: CASSPDRQGNEKLFF

D gene: TRBD2
clone size: -
V gene: TRBV9
J gene: TRBJ2-7
CDR3 DNA: TGTGCCAGCAGCCCTAGCGGGAGGGCTTCCGAGCAGTACTTC
CDR3 protein: CASSPSGRASEQYF

D gene: TRBD1
clone size: -
V gene: TRBV9
J gene: TRBJ1-1
CDR3 DNA: TGTGCCAGCAGCGCACCCGACAGGGGGCTGGGGAACACTGAAGCTTTCTTT
CDR3 protein: CASSAPDRGLGNTEAFF

D gene: -
clone size: -
V gene: TRBV5-6
J gene: TRBJ1-3
CDR3 DNA: TGTGCCAGCAGCTTTGGGATTGTAGCATCTGGAAACACCATATATTTT
CDR3 protein: CASSFGIVASGNTIYF